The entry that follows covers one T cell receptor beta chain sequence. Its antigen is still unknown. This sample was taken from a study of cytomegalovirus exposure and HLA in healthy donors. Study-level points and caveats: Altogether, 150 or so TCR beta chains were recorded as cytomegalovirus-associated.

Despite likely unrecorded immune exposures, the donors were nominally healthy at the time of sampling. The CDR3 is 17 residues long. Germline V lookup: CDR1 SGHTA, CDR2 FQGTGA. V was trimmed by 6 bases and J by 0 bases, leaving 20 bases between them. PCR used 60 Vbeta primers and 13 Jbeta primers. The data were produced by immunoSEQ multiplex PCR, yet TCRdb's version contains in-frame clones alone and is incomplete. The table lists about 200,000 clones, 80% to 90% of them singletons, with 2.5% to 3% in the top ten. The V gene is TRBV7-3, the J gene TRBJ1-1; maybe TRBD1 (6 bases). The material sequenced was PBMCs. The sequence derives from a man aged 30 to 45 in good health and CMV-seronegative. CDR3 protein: CASSDRPEPPVNTEAFF. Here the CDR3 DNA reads TGTGCCAGCAGTGACAGGCCGGAGCCACCTGTGAACACTGAAGCTTTCTTT. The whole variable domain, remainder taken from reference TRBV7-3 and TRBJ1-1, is GAGVSQTPSNKVTEKGKYVELRCDPISGHTALYWYRQSLGQGPEFLIYFQGTGAADDSGLPNDRFFAVRPEGSVSTLKIQRTERGDSAVYLCASSDRPEPPVNTEAFFGQGTRLTVV.